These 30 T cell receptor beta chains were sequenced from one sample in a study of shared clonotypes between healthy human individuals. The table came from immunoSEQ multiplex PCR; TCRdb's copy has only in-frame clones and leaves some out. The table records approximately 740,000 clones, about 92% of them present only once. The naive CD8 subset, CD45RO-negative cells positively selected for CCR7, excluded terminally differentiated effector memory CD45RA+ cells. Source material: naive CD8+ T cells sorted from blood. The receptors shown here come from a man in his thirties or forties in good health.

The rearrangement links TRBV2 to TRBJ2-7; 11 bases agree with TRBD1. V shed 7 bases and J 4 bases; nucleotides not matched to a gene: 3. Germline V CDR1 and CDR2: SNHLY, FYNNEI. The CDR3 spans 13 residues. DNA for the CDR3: TGTGCCAGCATAGGGACAGGGGGATACGAGCAGTACTTC. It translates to CASIGTGGYEQYF.

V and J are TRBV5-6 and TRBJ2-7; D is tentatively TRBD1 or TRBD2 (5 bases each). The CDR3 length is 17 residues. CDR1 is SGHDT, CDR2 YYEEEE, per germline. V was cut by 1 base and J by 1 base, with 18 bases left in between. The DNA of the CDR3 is TGTGCCAGCAGCTTGCTCTGGGTGGGGGAAGCGTCCTACGAGCAGTACTTC. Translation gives CASSLLWVGEASYEQYF.

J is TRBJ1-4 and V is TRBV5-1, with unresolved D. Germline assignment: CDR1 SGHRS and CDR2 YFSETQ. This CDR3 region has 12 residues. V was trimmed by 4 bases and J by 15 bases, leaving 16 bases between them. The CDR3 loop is CASSHAGLDMFF. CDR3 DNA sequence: TGCGCCAGCAGCCACGCCGGACTTGACATGTTTTTT.

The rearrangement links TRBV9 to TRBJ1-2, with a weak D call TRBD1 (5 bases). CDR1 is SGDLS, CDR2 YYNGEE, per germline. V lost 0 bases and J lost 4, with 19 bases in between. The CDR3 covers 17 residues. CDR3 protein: CASSVGGGPSSTYGYTF. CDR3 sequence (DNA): TGTGCCAGCAGCGTAGGGGGCGGACCTTCCTCTACCTATGGCTACACCTTC.

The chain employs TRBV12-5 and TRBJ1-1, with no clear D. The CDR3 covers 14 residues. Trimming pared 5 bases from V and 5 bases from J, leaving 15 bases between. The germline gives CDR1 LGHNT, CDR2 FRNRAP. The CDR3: CASGPSNLVTEAFF. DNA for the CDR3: TGTGCTAGTGGTCCCTCCAACCTTGTGACTGAAGCTTTCTTT.

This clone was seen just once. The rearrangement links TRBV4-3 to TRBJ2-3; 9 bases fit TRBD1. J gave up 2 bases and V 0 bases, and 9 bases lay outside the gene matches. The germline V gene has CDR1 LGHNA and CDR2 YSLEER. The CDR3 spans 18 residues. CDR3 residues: CASSQDLSGTGSTDTQYF. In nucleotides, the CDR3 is TGCGCCAGCAGCCAAGATCTATCAGGGACAGGGTCCACAGATACGCAGTATTTT.

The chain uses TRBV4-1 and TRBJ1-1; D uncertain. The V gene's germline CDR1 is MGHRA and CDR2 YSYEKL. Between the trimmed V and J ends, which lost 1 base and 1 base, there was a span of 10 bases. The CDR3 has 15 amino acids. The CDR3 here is CASSQVLAANTEAFF. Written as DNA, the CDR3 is TGCGCCAGCAGCCAAGTGTTGGCAGCGAACACTGAAGCTTTCTTT.

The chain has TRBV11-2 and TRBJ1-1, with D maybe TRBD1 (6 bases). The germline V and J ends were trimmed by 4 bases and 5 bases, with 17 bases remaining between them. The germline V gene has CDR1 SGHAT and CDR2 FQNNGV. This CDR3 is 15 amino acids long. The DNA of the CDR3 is TGTGCCAGCAGCTCTGGACAGACGGGGCTAACTGAAGCTTTCTTT. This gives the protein CASSSGQTGLTEAFF.

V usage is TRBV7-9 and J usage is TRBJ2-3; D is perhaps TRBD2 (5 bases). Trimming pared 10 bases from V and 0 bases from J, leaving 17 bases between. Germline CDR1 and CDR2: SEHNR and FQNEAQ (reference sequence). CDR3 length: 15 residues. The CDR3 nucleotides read TGTGCCATGCCGAGAGAGGGATCTAGCACAGATACGCAGTATTTT. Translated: CAMPREGSSTDTQYF. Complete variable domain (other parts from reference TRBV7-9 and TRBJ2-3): DTGVSQNPRHKITKRGQNVTFRCDPISEHNRLYWYRQTLGQGPEFLTYFQNEAQLEKSRLLSDRFSAERPKGSFSTLEIQRTEQGDSAMYLCAMPREGSSTDTQYFGPGTRLTVL.

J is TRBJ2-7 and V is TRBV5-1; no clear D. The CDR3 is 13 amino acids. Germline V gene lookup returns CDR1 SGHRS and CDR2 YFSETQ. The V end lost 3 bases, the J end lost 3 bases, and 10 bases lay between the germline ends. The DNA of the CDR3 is TGCGCCAGCAGCTCGGACGGATACTACGAGCAGTACTTC. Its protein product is CASSSDGYYEQYF. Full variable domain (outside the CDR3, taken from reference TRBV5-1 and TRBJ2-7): KAGVTQTPRYLIKTRGQQVTLSCSPISGHRSVSWYQQTPGQGLQFLFEYFSETQRNKGNFPGRFSGRQFSNSRSEMNVSTLELGDSALYLCASSSDGYYEQYFGPGTRLTVT.

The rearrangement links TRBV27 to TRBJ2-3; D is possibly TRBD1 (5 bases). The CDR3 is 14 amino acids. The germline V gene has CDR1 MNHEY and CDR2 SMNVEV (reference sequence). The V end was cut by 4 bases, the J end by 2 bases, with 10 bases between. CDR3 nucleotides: TGTGCCAGCAGTTCCGGACATCTCACAGATACGCAGTATTTT. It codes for CASSSGHLTDTQYF.

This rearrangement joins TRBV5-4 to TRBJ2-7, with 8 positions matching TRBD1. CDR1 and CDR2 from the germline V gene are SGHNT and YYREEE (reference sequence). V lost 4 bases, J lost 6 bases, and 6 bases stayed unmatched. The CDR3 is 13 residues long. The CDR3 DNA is TGTGCCAGCAGCCCGGGGACAGGAATCGAGCAGTACTTC. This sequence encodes CASSPGTGIEQYF.

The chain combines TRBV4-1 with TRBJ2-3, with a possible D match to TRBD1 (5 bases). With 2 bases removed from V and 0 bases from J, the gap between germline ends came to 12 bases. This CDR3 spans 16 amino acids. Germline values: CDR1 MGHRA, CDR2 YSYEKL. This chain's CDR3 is CASSQRGEPSTDTQYF. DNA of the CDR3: TGCGCCAGCAGCCAAAGGGGCGAACCCAGCACAGATACGCAGTATTTT.

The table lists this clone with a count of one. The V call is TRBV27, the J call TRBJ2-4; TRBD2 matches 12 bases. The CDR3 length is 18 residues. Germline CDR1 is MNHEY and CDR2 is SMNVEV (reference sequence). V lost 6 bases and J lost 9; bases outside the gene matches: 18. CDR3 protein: CASSRLAGDPTLNCIQYF. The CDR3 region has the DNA TGTGCCAGCAGCAGACTAGCGGGAGATCCCACCCTGAATTGCATTCAGTACTTC.

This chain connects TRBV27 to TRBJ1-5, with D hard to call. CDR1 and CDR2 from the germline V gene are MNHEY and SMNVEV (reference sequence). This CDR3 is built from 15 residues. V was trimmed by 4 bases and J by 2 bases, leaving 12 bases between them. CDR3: CASSSSHHGNQPQHF. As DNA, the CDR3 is TGTGCCAGCAGTTCCTCACATCATGGCAATCAGCCCCAGCATTTT.

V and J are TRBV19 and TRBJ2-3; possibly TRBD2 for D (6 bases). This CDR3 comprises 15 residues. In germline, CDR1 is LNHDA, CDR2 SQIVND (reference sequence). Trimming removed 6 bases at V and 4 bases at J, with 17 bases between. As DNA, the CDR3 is TGTGCCAGTAGCAGCACCGGGACTCCCGCAGATACGCAGTATTTT. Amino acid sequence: CASSSTGTPADTQYF. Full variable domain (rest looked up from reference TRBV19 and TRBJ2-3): DGGITQSPKYLFRKEGQNVTLSCEQNLNHDAMYWYRQDPGQGLRLIYYSQIVNDFQKGDIAEGYSVSREKKESFPLTVTSAQKNPTAFYLCASSSTGTPADTQYFGPGTRLTVL.

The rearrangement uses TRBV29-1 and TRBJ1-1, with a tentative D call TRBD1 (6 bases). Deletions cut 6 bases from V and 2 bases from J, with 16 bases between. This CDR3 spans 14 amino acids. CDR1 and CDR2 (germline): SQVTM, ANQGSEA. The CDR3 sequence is CSVQTGAKNTEAFF. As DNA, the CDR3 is TGCAGCGTCCAGACAGGCGCGAAAAACACTGAAGCTTTCTTT.

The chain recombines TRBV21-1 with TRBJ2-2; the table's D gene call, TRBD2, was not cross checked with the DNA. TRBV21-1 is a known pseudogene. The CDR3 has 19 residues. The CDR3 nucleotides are TGTGCCAGCAGCAAAGTTGGTACGACTGGGGGGAATCCTACCGGGGAGCTGTTTTTT. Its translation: CASSKVGTTGGNPTGELFF.

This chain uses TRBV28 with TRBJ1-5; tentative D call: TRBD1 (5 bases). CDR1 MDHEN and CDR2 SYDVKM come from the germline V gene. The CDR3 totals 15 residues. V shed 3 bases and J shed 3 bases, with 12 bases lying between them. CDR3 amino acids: CASSFYEGLNQPQHF. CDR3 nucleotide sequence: TGTGCCAGCAGTTTCTATGAGGGGCTCAATCAGCCCCAGCATTTT.

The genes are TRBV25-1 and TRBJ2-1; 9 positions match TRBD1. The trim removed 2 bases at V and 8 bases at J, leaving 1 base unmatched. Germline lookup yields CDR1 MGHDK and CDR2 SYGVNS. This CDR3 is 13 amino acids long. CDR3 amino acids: CASSERTGDEQFF. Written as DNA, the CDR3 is TGTGCCAGCAGTGAAAGGACAGGGGATGAGCAGTTCTTC.

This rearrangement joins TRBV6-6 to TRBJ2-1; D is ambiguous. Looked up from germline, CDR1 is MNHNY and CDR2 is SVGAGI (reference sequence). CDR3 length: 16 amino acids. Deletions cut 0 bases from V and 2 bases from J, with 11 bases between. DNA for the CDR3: TGTGCCAGCAGTTACTCGATGGAGCTACCCTACAATGAGCAGTTCTTC. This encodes CASSYSMELPYNEQFF.

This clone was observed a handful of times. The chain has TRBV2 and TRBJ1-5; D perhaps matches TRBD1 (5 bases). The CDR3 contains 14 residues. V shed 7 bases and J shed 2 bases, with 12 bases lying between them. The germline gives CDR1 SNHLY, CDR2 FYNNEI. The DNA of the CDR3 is TGTGCCAGCACTAAGGGGAGGGGCAATCAGCCCCAGCATTTT. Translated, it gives CASTKGRGNQPQHF.

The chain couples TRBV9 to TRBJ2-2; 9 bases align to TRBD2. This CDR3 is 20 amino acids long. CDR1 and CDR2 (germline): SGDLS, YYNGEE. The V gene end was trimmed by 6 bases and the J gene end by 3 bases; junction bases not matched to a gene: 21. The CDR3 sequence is CASTTLVSVAGVKDTGELFF. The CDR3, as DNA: TGTGCCAGCACCACCCTAGTCTCGGTAGCGGGAGTTAAGGACACCGGGGAGCTGTTTTTT. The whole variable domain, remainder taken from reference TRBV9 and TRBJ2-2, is DSGVTQTPKHLITATGQRVTLRCSPRSGDLSVYWYQQSLDQGLQFLIQYYNGEERAKGNILERFSAQQFPDLHSELNLSSLELGDSALYFCASTTLVSVAGVKDTGELFFGEGSRLTVL.

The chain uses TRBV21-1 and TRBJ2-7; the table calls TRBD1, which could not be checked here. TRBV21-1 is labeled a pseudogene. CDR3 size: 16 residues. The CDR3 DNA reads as TGTGCCAGCAGCAAAAGGAGACAGGGAGAGGACTACGAGCAGTACTTC. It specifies CASSKRRQGEDYEQYF.

For the CDR3, the DNA is TGTGCCAGCAGCCTAGCGGGAGGGCCAAATGAGCAGTTCTTC. It encodes CASSLAGGPNEQFF. The chain uses TRBV5-6 and TRBJ2-1; TRBD2 aligns across 12 bases. The CDR3 is made up of 14 amino acids. V trimming: 4 bases; J trimming: 7 bases; junction bases outside the gene matches: 3. Germline V CDR1 and CDR2: SGHDT, YYEEEE.

The CDR3 reads CASKFGTYETQYF. DNA of the CDR3: TGTGCCAGCAAATTTGGGACTTATGAGACCCAGTACTTC. The chain employs TRBV6-5 and TRBJ2-5, with D possibly being TRBD2 (6 bases). The CDR3 consists of 13 residues. Deletions cut 7 bases from V and 5 bases from J, with 14 bases between. Germline loops: CDR1 MNHEY, CDR2 SVGAGI.

The CDR3 DNA reads TGCGCCAGCAGCGTGGACAGCCCATCCCAAGAGACCCAGTACTTC. Amino acids: CASSVDSPSQETQYF. This chain links TRBV5-1 with TRBJ2-5; D is perhaps TRBD1 (6 bases). Trimming cost V 4 bases and J 1 base, with 14 bases left between them. Germline loops: CDR1 SGHRS, CDR2 YFSETQ. The CDR3 consists of 15 residues.

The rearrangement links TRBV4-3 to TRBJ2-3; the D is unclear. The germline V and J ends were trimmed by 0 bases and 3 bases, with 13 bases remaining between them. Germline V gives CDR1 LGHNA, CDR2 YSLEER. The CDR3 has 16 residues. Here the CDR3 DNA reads TGCGCCAGCAGCCAAGATCCCGGGCCATTTACAGATACGCAGTATTTT. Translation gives CASSQDPGPFTDTQYF.

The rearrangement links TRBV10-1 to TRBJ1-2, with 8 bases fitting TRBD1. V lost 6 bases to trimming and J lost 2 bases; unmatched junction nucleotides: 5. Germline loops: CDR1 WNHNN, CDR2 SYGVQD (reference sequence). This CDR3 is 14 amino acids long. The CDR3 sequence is CASSAGTGNYGYTF. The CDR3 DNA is TGCGCCAGCAGCGCCGGGACAGGCAACTATGGCTACACCTTC.

The CDR3 DNA is TGTGCCAGCAGCCGAAAACCGGGACAGGGGGGAATGGATACGCAGTATTTT. It specifies CASSRKPGQGGMDTQYF. The rearrangement joins TRBV11-3 to TRBJ2-3, with 11 bases identical to TRBD1. CDR1 is SGHNT, CDR2 YENEEA, per germline. This CDR3 is built from 17 residues. Trimming removed 5 bases from V and 6 bases from J; junction bases left unmatched: 13.